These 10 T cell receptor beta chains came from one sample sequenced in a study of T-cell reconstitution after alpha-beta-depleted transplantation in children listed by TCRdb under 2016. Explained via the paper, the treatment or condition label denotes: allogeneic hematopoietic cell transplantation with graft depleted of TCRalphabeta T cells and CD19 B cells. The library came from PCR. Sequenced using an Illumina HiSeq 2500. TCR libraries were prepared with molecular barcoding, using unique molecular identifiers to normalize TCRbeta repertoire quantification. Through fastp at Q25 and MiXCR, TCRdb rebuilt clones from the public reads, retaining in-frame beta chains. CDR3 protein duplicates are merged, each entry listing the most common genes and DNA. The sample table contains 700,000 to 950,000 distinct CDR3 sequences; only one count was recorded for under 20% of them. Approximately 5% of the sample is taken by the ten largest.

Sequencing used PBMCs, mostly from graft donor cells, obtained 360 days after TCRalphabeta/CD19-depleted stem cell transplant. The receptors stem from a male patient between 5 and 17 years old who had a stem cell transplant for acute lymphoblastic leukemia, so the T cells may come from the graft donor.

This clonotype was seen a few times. DNA for the CDR3: TGTGCCAGCAGCAAAGCTTCCGAGCAGTACTTC. The encoded protein is CASSKASEQYF. The chain employs TRBV21-1 and TRBJ2-7. TRBV21-1 is designated a pseudogene. The CDR3 length is 11 residues.

The CDR3 DNA reads as TGCGCCAGCAGCTTGGGAGGGATACCGCACAATGAGCAGTTCTTC. It codes for CASSLGGIPHNEQFF. J is TRBJ2-1 and V is TRBV5-1; tentatively, D is TRBD2 (5 bases). From germline, CDR1 is SGHRS and CDR2 YFSETQ. V was clipped by 0 bases and J by 5 bases, with 12 bases between them. The CDR3 is 15 amino acids.

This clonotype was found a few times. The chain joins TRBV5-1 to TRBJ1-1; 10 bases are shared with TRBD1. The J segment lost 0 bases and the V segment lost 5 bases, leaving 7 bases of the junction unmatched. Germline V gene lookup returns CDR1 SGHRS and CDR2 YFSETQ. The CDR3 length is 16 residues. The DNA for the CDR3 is TGCGCCAGCAGTAACGACAGGGGGCCGGTGAACACTGAAGCTTTCTTT. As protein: CASSNDRGPVNTEAFF.

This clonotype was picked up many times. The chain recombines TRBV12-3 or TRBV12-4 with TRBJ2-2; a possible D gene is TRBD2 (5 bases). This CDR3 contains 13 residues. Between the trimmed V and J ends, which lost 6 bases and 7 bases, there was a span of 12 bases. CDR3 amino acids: CASSPRRDGELFF. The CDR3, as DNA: TGTGCCAGCAGCCCAAGACGGGACGGGGAGCTGTTTTTT.

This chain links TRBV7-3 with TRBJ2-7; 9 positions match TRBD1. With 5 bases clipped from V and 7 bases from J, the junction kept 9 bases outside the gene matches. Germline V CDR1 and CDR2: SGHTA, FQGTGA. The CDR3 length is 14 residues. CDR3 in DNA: TGTGCCAGCAGCCTCCCCGGGACAGGGAAAGAGCAGTACTTC. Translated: CASSLPGTGKEQYF. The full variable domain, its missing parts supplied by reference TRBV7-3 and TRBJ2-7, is GAGVSQTPSNKVTEKGKYVELRCDPISGHTALYWYRQSLGQGPEFLIYFQGTGAADDSGLPNDRFFAVRPEGSVSTLKIQRTERGDSAVYLCASSLPGTGKEQYFGPGTRLTVT.

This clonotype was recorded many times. The CDR3, as DNA: TGCAGCGTTCGGACAGGAGCTTACACCGGGGAGCTGTTTTTT. Translating gives CSVRTGAYTGELFF. V is TRBV29-1 and J is TRBJ2-2, with 7 bases aligning to TRBD1. Germline V lookup: CDR1 SQVTM, CDR2 ANQGSEA. The V and J ends lost 5 bases and 3 bases, in that order; junction bases with no gene match: 6. This CDR3 comprises 14 residues.

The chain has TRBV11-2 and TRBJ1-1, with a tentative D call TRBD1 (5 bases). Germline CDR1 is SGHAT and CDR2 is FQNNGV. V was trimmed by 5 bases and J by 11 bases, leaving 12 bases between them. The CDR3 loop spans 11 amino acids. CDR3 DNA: TGTGCCAGCAGCCACGGGACGGGGGCTTTCTTT. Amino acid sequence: CASSHGTGAFF.

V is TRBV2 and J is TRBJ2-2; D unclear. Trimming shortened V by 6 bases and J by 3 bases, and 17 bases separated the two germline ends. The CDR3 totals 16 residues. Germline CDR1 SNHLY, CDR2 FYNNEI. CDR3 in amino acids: CASRGWRPSDTGELFF. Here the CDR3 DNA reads TGTGCCAGCAGGGGTTGGCGGCCGTCGGACACCGGGGAGCTGTTTTTT.

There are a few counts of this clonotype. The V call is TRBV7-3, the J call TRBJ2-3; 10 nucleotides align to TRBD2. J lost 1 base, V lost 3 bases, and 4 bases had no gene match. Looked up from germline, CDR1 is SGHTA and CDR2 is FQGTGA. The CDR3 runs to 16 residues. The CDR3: CASSFTGTSGTDTQYF. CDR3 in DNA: TGTGCCAGCAGCTTTACCGGGACTAGCGGCACAGATACGCAGTATTTT.

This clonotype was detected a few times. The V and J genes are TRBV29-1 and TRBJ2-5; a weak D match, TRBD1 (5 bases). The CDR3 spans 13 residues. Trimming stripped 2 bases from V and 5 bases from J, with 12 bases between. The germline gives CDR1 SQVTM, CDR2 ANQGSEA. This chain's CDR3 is CSVESGRAETQYF. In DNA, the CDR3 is TGCAGCGTTGAATCGGGCAGGGCGGAGACCCAGTACTTC.